These 27 T cell receptor beta chains were sequenced from one sample in a study of blood T cell repertoires in COVID-19. The table came from immunoSEQ multiplex PCR; TCRdb's copy has only in-frame clones and leaves some out. The sample carries over 150,000 clones, 70% to 90% recorded once. The sample was peripheral blood. All receptors derive from a man aged 35-49 years with acute or convalescent COVID-19.

Comments on this clone: An end of the junction differs from the germline gene, which may be a read error. The V gene is TRBV4-3, the J gene TRBJ2-7; D is ambiguous. Germline V lookup: CDR1 LGHNA, CDR2 YSLEER. This CDR3 has 14 residues. CDR3 protein: CASSQDLSSSEQYF. The CDR3 nucleotides are TGCGCCAGCAGCCAAGATCTATCGTCCTCCGAGCAGTACTTC.

This clone came up a few times. The J gene is TRBJ1-1, the V gene TRBV7-8; perhaps TRBD1 as D (6 bases). Germline V lookup: CDR1 SGHVS, CDR2 FQNEAQ. The CDR3 loop spans 18 amino acids. V lost 5 bases, J lost 1 base, and 23 bases lay in between. CDR3 sequence reads: CASSPRDILTGPNTEAFF. DNA for the CDR3: TGTGCCAGCAGCCCGCGAGATATTCTGACAGGACCGAACACTGAAGCTTTCTTT.

The rearrangement joins TRBV5-1 to TRBJ2-2; no firm D call. This CDR3 region has 13 residues. Germline V gene lookup returns CDR1 SGHRS and CDR2 YFSETQ. V lost 0 bases to trimming and J lost 8 bases, with 8 bases between them. CDR3 region: CASSLVSGGELFF. Written as DNA, the CDR3 is TGCGCCAGCAGCTTGGTATCGGGTGGGGAGCTGTTTTTT.

A note on this clone: Within the sample, other DNA sequences also encode this same CDR3. The chain uses TRBV11-3 and TRBJ2-3, with D perhaps matching TRBD1 (6 bases). Trimming pared 5 bases from V and 1 base from J, leaving 10 bases between. The CDR3 is made up of 14 amino acids. Germline V lookup: CDR1 SGHNT, CDR2 YENEEA. The CDR3 loop reads CASSLRGGTDTQYF. Here the CDR3 DNA reads TGTGCCAGCAGCCTCAGGGGCGGCACAGATACGCAGTATTTT.

The CDR3 region is CASSPDRAKNIQYF. The CDR3, as DNA: TGTGCCAGCTCACCCGATAGAGCCAAAAACATTCAGTACTTC. The V gene is TRBV18, the J gene TRBJ2-4; D is undetermined. Germline V gene sequence: CDR1 KGHSH, CDR2 LQKENI. There are 14 residues in the CDR3. Trimming pared 3 bases from V and 0 bases from J, leaving 6 bases between.

V and J are TRBV4-1 and TRBJ2-2, with TRBD1 matching over 9 bases. CDR3 length: 16 residues. Losses at the gene ends were 4 bases for V and 2 bases for J; bases not matched to a gene: 5. Germline-derived CDR1 and CDR2 are MGHRA and YSYEKL. For the CDR3, the DNA is TGCGCCAGCAGCCTCCGACAGGGGGGTAACACCGGGGAGCTGTTTTTT. This gives the protein CASSLRQGGNTGELFF.

The chain carries TRBV11-3 and TRBJ2-1; D is ambiguous. The V gene's germline CDR1 is SGHNT and CDR2 YENEEA. The ends were cut back, 5 bases at V and 4 bases at J, with 12 bases in the middle. The CDR3 sequence is 14 residues long. This CDR3 is CASSPSQVYNEQFF. The CDR3 DNA sequence: TGTGCCAGCAGCCCATCCCAGGTGTACAATGAGCAGTTCTTC.

The gene calls are TRBV5-5 and TRBJ2-7; D possibly corresponds to TRBD2 (6 bases). Germline V CDR1 and CDR2: SGHKS, YYEKEE (reference sequence). The V end lost 4 bases, the J end lost 2 bases, and 19 bases lay between the germline ends. The length of the CDR3 is 16 residues. This chain's CDR3 is CASSTRRDFLTYEQYF. The CDR3 DNA follows: TGTGCCAGCAGCACGCGAAGGGACTTTCTAACCTACGAGCAGTACTTC.

The chain uses TRBV9 and TRBJ2-4; 7 bases align to TRBD1. Germline loops: CDR1 SGDLS, CDR2 YYNGEE. Germline trimming cut 3 bases from V and 9 bases from J; bases unmatched to any gene: 6. The CDR3 contains 13 residues. The CDR3 DNA is TGTGCCAGCAGCGCCGAGTCAGGGGGCATTCAGTACTTC. It specifies CASSAESGGIQYF.

This sequence joins TRBV5-6 and TRBJ1-5; D gene unclear. Trimming took off 3 bases at V and 5 bases at J, with 6 bases between the two ends. Germline-derived CDR1 and CDR2 are SGHDT and YYEEEE. This CDR3 comprises 12 residues. CDR3 nucleotides: TGTGCCAGCAGCTACCGGGATCAGCCCCAGCATTTT. This gives the protein CASSYRDQPQHF.

The V gene is TRBV7-3, the J gene TRBJ2-2; possibly TRBD1 for D (6 bases). Trimming cost V 0 bases and J 5 bases, with 16 bases left between them. CDR1 and CDR2 (germline): SGHTA, FQGTGA. The CDR3 is 17 residues long. The CDR3: CASSLTVARGPTGELFF. The CDR3 DNA sequence: TGTGCCAGCAGCTTAACGGTTGCCAGGGGCCCGACCGGGGAGCTGTTTTTT.

This chain uses TRBV5-1 with TRBJ2-6, with a possible D match to TRBD1 (6 bases). Trimming removed 4 bases from V and 4 bases from J, with 18 bases in between. CDR1 is SGHRS, CDR2 YFSETQ, per germline. The CDR3 covers 17 residues. As DNA, the CDR3 is TGCGCCAGCAGCCCAAACCCACAGGGATCCGGGGCCAACGTCCTGACTTTC. It codes for CASSPNPQGSGANVLTF.

This clone was seen a few times. The sample has other DNA sequences that encode this CDR3 too. This sequence joins TRBV3-1 (or the pseudogene TRBV3-2) and TRBJ1-5; D not resolved. The CDR3 length is 13 residues. Germline lookup yields CDR1 LGHDT and CDR2 YNNKEL (reference sequence). V lost 3 bases and J lost 4, with 7 bases in between. CDR3 coding DNA: TGTGCCAGCAGCCAGGGCCTGAATCAGCCCCAGCATTTT. Translating it yields CASSQGLNQPQHF.

This clone was observed once. This chain uses TRBV19 with TRBJ2-3; 11 nucleotides match TRBD2. Germline V lookup: CDR1 LNHDA, CDR2 SQIVND (reference sequence). This CDR3 is 17 amino acids long. Trimming at V came to 5 bases and at J to 5 bases, leaving 12 bases not matched to a gene. The chain's CDR3 is CASSPSRTSGFGDTQYF. CDR3 DNA: TGTGCCAGTAGTCCCTCAAGGACTAGCGGGTTCGGAGATACGCAGTATTTT.

This clone has only one observation. The V and J genes are TRBV24-1 and TRBJ1-1, with D perhaps TRBD1 (5 bases). The germline V gene encodes CDR1 KGHDR and CDR2 SFDVKD. Trimming cost V 8 bases and J 0 bases, with 12 bases left between them. This CDR3 comprises 14 residues. CDR3 DNA sequence: TGTGCCACCAAAGGAAGGGGTTTGAACACTGAAGCTTTCTTT. This encodes CATKGRGLNTEAFF.

On this clone: The junction shows a germline mismatch at one end, possibly a read error. V and J are TRBV7-7 and TRBJ2-2; 7 bases are a match to TRBD2. Looked up from germline, CDR1 is SSHAT and CDR2 is FNYEAQ (reference sequence). This CDR3 has 17 amino acids. CDR3 region: CASSPGGSGRNTGELFF. The CDR3, as DNA: TGTGCTAGCAGCCCGGGAGGTTCAGGTCGGAACACCGGGGAGCTGTTTTTT.

The chain recombines TRBV19 with TRBJ2-2; D may be TRBD1 (5 bases). The germline gives CDR1 LNHDA, CDR2 SQIVND (reference sequence). CDR3 length equals 14 residues. Trimming shortened V by 3 bases and J by 1 base, and 6 bases separated the two germline ends. The CDR3: CASSIDRNTGELFF. Here the CDR3 DNA reads TGTGCCAGTAGTATTGACAGGAACACCGGGGAGCTGTTTTTT. Full variable domain (rest looked up from reference TRBV19 and TRBJ2-2): DGGITQSPKYLFRKEGQNVTLSCEQNLNHDAMYWYRQDPGQGLRLIYYSQIVNDFQKGDIAEGYSVSREKKESFPLTVTSAQKNPTAFYLCASSIDRNTGELFFGEGSRLTVL.

This chain connects TRBV5-1 to TRBJ1-4; D not certain. CDR1 SGHRS and CDR2 YFSETQ come from the germline V gene. CDR3 length: 16 amino acids. Trimming left V 2 bases short and J 4 bases short, with 15 bases between. The CDR3 loop is CASSLSSRGGNEKLFF. CDR3 nucleotides: TGCGCCAGCAGCTTATCTTCCCGTGGCGGTAATGAAAAACTGTTTTTT. The complete variable domain, with remaining parts taken from reference TRBV5-1 and TRBJ1-4, reads KAGVTQTPRYLIKTRGQQVTLSCSPISGHRSVSWYQQTPGQGLQFLFEYFSETQRNKGNFPGRFSGRQFSNSRSEMNVSTLELGDSALYLCASSLSSRGGNEKLFFGSGTQLSVL.

The V call is TRBV19, the J call TRBJ1-2; 9 bases map to TRBD1. The CDR3 loop spans 14 amino acids. Germline V gives CDR1 LNHDA, CDR2 SQIVND (reference sequence). Unmatched junction bases numbered 4, after V lost 3 bases and J lost 5 bases. CDR3 sequence: CASSIPGTGYGYTF. CDR3 coding DNA: TGTGCCAGTAGTATCCCCGGGACAGGGTATGGCTACACCTTC.

CDR3: CASQKGIATNEKLFF. CDR3 in DNA: TGTGCCAGCCAGAAGGGGATTGCAACTAATGAAAAACTGTTTTTT. V usage is TRBV19 and J usage is TRBJ1-4, with D possibly matching TRBD1 (5 bases). In germline, CDR1 is LNHDA, CDR2 SQIVND (reference sequence). CDR3 length equals 15 residues. Trimming took 9 bases from V and 0 from J, leaving 14 bases between them.

V and J are TRBV2 and TRBJ1-2; 7 bases are shared with TRBD1. Germline values: CDR1 SNHLY, CDR2 FYNNEI. The CDR3 totals 14 residues. Trimming removed 4 bases from V and 6 bases from J; junction bases left unmatched: 8. As DNA, the CDR3 is TGTGCCAGCAGTGCACAGGGGAGCGGTGATGGCTACACCTTC. As protein: CASSAQGSGDGYTF.

The genes are TRBV27 and TRBJ2-5; D might be TRBD1 (6 bases). This CDR3 is 15 amino acids long. Germline CDR1 reads MNHEY; CDR2 reads SMNVEV (reference sequence). Trimming cost V 4 bases and J 5 bases, with 17 bases left between them. The CDR3 region is CASSSTGLGLETQYF. Here the CDR3 DNA reads TGTGCCAGCAGTTCCACAGGGCTGGGTTTGGAGACCCAGTACTTC.

The chain links TRBV24-1 to TRBJ1-2; D remains unclear. The V gene lost 5 bases and the J gene lost 6 bases, with 12 bases spanning the gap. This CDR3 is built from 13 residues. The germline gives CDR1 KGHDR, CDR2 SFDVKD. CDR3 nucleotides: TGTGCCACCAGTGGCCTGACTAAAGATGGCTACACCTTC. Protein: CATSGLTKDGYTF.

This chain connects TRBV5-1 to TRBJ1-3, with 7 bases identical to TRBD1. Per the germline V gene, CDR1 is SGHRS and CDR2 is YFSETQ. V lost 3 bases to trimming and J lost 4 bases; unmatched junction nucleotides: 7. The CDR3 runs to 15 residues. The CDR3 region has the DNA TGCGCCAGCAGCTCGACGACAGGGAGGGGAAACACCATATATTTT. It codes for CASSSTTGRGNTIYF.

The V and J genes are TRBV11-1 and TRBJ1-6, with D unclear. CDR3 length: 15 residues. Trimming removed 5 bases at V and 7 bases at J, with 15 bases between. CDR1 is SGHAT, CDR2 FQDESV, per germline (reference sequence). The CDR3 loop is CASSRDGLANSPLHF. The CDR3 nucleotides read TGTGCCAGCAGCCGAGACGGATTAGCCAATTCACCCCTCCACTTT.

The CDR3 reads CASSLDLTGELFF. CDR3 DNA sequence: TGTGCCAGCAGCTTAGATCTGACCGGGGAGCTGTTTTTT. The chain recombines TRBV11-2 with TRBJ2-2; no clear D. Between the trimmed V and J ends, which lost 0 bases and 5 bases, there was a span of 4 bases. This CDR3 is 13 amino acids long. The germline V gene encodes CDR1 SGHAT and CDR2 FQNNGV.

The sample holds one count of this clone. J is TRBJ1-2 and V is TRBV30, with 7 bases identical to TRBD1. This CDR3 is 15 amino acids long. Trimming cost V 5 bases and J 1 base; bases outside gene matches: 10. The germline gives CDR1 GTSNPN, CDR2 SVGIG (reference sequence). The DNA for the CDR3 is TGTGCCTGGGACAGGGCCTCTAATCGTAACTATGGCTACACCTTC. Protein product: CAWDRASNRNYGYTF.